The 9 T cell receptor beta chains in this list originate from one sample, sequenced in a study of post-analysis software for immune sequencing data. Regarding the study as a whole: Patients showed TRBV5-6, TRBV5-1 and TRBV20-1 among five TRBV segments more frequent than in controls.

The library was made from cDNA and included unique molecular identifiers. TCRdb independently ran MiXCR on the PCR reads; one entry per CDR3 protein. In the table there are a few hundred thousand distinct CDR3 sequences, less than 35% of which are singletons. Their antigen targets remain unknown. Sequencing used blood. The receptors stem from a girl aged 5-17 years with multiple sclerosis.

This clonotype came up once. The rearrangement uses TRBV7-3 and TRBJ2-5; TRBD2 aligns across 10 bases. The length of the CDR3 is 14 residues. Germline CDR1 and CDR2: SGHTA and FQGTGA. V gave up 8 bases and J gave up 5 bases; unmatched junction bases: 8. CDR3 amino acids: CASSAGGPQETQYF. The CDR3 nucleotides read TGTGCCAGCTCAGCGGGGGGGCCTCAGGAGACCCAGTACTTC.

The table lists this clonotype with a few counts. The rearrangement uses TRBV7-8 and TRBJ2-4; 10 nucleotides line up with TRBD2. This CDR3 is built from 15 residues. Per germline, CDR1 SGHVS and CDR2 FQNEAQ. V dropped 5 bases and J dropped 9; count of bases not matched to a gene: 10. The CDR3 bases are TGTGCCAGCAGCCCACCAGCTAGCGGGGGTGTCATTCAGTACTTC. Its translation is CASSPPASGGVIQYF. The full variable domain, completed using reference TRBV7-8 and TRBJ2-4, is GAGVSQSPRYKVAKRGQDVALRCDPISGHVSLFWYQQALGQGPEFLTYFQNEAQLDKSGLPSDRFFAERPEGSVSTLKIQRTQQEDSAVYLCASSPPASGGVIQYFGAGTRLSVL.

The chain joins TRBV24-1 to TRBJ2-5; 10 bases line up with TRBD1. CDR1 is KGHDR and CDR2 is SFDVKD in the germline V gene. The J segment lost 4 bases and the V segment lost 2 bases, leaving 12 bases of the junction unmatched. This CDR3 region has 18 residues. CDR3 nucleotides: TGTGCCACCAGTGATTCCACCGGGACAGGGGTCCGAGTAGAGACCCAGTACTTC. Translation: CATSDSTGTGVRVETQYF.

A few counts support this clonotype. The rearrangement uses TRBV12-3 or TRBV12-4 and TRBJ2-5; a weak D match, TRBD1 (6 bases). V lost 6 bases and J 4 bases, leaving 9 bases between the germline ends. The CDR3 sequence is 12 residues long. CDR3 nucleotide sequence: TGTGCCAGCAGACAGGGTCCAGAGACCCAGTACTTC. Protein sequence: CASRQGPETQYF.

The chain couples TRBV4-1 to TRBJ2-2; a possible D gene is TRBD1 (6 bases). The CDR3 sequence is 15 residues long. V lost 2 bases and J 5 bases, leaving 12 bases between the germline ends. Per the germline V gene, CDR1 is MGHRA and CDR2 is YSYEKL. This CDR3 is CASSQQQGSTGELFF. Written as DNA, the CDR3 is TGCGCCAGCAGCCAACAGCAGGGGTCAACCGGGGAGCTGTTTTTT.

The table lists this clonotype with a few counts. CDR3 amino acids: CASSLKIWGSEETQYF. The CDR3, as DNA: TGTGCCAGCAGCCTCAAGATATGGGGGTCTGAAGAGACCCAGTACTTC. The J gene is TRBJ2-5, the V gene TRBV14; D could derive from TRBD1 or TRBD2 (5 bases each). CDR3 length equals 16 residues. CDR1 SGHDN and CDR2 FVKESK come from the germline V gene. Trimming stripped 4 bases from V and 3 bases from J, with 18 bases between.

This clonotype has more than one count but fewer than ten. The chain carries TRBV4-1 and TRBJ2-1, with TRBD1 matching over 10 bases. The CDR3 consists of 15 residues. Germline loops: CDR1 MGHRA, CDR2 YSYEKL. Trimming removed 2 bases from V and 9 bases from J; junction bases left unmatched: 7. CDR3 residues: CASSQPGQGLGEQFF. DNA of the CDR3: TGCGCCAGCAGCCAACCGGGACAGGGGTTAGGTGAGCAGTTCTTC.

CDR3 sequence reads: CASSPAGGDYNEQFF. In DNA form, the CDR3 reads TGTGCCAGCAGCCCAGCGGGGGGGGATTACAATGAGCAGTTCTTC. This chain uses TRBV7-2 with TRBJ2-1, with TRBD2 identical over 10 bases. Trimming cost V 5 bases and J 4 bases; bases outside gene matches: 5. This CDR3 region has 15 residues. CDR1 is SGHTA, CDR2 FQGNSA, per germline.

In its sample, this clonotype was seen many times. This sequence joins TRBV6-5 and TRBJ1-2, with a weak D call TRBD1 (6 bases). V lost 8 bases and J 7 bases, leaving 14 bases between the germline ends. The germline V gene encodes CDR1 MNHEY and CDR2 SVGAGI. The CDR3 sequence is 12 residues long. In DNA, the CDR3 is TGTGCCAGCTACGGAGGGGGGGGTGGCTACACCTTC. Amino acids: CASYGGGGGYTF.